This T cell receptor (beta chain) was found in a study of T cells in tuberculosis. Germline V gene data show CDR1 as SGHTA and CDR2 as FQGTGA. V gave up 5 bases and J gave up 7 bases, with 25 bases separating them. The length of the CDR3 is 17 residues. Time point of the sample: new active TB diagnosis, blood taken before or within 7 days of starting treatment. Libraries were prepared by immunoSEQ multiplex PCR; TCRdb keeps only in-frame clonotypes and omits some of them. The table records some 31,000 clones, around 86% of them present only once. The chain is built from TRBV7-3 and TRBJ2-3, with TRBD2 as a possible D gene (6 bases). This TCR derives from an adult with tuberculosis. The sequencing used PBMCs, collected at tuberculosis diagnosis. The CDR3 reads CASSRNLWASGGNTQYF. For the CDR3, the DNA is TGTGCCAGCAGCCGAAACCTTTGGGCGTCCGGGGGAAATACGCAGTATTTT.